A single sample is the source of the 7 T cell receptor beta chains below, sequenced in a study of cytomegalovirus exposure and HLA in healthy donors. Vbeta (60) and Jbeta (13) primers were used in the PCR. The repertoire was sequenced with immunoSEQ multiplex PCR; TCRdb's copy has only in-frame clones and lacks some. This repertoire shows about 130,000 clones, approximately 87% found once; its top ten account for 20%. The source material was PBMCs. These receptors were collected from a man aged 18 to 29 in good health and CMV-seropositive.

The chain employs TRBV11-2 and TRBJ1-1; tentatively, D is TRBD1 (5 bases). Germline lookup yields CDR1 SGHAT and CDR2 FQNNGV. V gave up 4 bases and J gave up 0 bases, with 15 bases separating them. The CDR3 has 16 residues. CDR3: CASSSRQGTMNTEAFF. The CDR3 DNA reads TGTGCCAGCAGCTCGAGGCAGGGTACCATGAACACTGAAGCTTTCTTT.

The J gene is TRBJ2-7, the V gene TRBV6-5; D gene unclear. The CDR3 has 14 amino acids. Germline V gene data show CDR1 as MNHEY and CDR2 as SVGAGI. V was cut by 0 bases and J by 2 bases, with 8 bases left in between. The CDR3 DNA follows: TGTGCCAGCAGTTACTCCGCAGCGACCTACGAGCAGTACTTC. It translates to CASSYSAATYEQYF.

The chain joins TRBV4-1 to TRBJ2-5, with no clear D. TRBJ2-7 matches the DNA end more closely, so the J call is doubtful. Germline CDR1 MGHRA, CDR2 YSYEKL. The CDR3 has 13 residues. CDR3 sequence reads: CASSQAGYYEQYF. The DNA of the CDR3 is TGCGCCAGCAGCCAAGCCGGATACTACGAGCAGTACTTC.

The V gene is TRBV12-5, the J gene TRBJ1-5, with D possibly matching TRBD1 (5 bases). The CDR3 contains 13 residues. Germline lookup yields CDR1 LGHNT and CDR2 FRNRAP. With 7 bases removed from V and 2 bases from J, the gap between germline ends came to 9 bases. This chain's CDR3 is CASAREGNQPQHF. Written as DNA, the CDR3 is TGTGCTAGTGCCAGGGAGGGCAATCAGCCCCAGCATTTT.

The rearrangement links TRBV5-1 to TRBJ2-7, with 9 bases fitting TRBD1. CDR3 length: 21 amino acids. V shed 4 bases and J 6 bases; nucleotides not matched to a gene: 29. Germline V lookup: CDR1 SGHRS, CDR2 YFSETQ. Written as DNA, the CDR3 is TGCGCCAGCAGCCCAACCTTGAGGACAGGGGCCGCGCAACCCCCCAGGGGCGAGCAGTACTTC. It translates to CASSPTLRTGAAQPPRGEQYF.

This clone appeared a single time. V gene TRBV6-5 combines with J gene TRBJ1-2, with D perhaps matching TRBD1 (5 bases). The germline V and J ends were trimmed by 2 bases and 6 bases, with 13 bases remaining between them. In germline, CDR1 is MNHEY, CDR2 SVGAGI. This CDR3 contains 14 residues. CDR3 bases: TGTGCCAGCAGTTACCCAGGACATTCTGATGGCTACACCTTC. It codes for CASSYPGHSDGYTF.

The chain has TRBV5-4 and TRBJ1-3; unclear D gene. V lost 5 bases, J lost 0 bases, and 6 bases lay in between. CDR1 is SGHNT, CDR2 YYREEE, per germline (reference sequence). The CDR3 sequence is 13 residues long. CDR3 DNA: TGTGCCAGCAGGGCCGTCTCTGGAAACACCATATATTTT. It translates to CASRAVSGNTIYF.